This T cell receptor (beta chain) was captured in a study of blood T cell repertoires in COVID-19. Study background: The origin of the acute and convalescent COVID-19 samples was the United States, Italy and Spain. The cDNA or gDNA used as material had been derived from T cells, B-cell-depleted T cells, or PBMCs.

The germline gives CDR1 SGHTA, CDR2 FQGNSA. Germline trimming cut 3 bases from V and 12 bases from J; bases unmatched to any gene: 7. The CDR3 is made up of 14 amino acids. Methods used by the authors: Amplified reference gene primers provided the basis for estimating nucleated cell counts. This table comes from immunoSEQ multiplex PCR, and its TCRdb copy is limited to in-frame clones, with some not included. V, J and clone size were drawn from that table, and D and trimming were deduced from the DNA. The sample lists around 78,000 clones, under 85% seen once, with about 10% in the top ten. Input material: peripheral blood. This sequence joins TRBV7-2 and TRBJ1-4; 10 nucleotides align to TRBD1. The sequence was collected from a human donor in a cohort sampled during active COVID-19. CDR3 protein: CASSFEDRGYELFF. The CDR3 DNA reads TGTGCCAGCAGCTTCGAGGACAGGGGGTATGAACTGTTTTTT. Supplemented by reference TRBV7-2 and TRBJ1-4, the full variable domain reads GAGVSQSPSNKVTEKGKDVELRCDPISGHTALYWYRQSLGQGLEFLIYFQGNSAPDKSGLPSDRFSAERTGGSVSTLTIQRTQQEDSAVYLCASSFEDRGYELFFGSGTQLSVL.